This record concerns one T cell receptor beta chain sequence. Its antigen is as yet unknown. CDR3 length equals 16 residues. Germline V gene data show CDR1 as SGDLS and CDR2 as YYNGEE. J gave up 7 bases and V 4 bases, and 14 bases lay outside the gene matches. This record comes from a study of T cells in Graves' hyperthyroidism and ophthalmopathy. Study information: Peripheral blood draws took place at initial diagnosis, ahead of any treatment.

RNA transcripts yielded amplified TCR beta CDR3 regions. TCR CDR3 regions were first amplified by RT-PCR with HTBI primers. MiXCR, applied by TCRdb to the multiplex PCR reads, yields one record per CDR3 protein. The sample contains about 530,000 distinct CDR3 sequences, 17% of which appear only once. With duration under 3 months, ophthalmopathy was active: Clinical Activity Score at least 3, NOSPECS at least 4. Study-level results: Peripheral blood also featured most of the thyroid clonotypes expanded above 0.001.

The chain employs TRBV9 and TRBJ2-1, with 7 nucleotides matching TRBD2. This sequence originates from a woman between 18 and 29 years old with Graves' ophthalmopathy. The material sequenced was blood. This chain's CDR3 is CASSPGGGRAGNEQFF. The CDR3 coding sequence is TGTGCCAGCAGCCCTGGGGGTGGGAGGGCCGGTAATGAGCAGTTCTTC.